The 27 T cell receptor beta chains below all came from one sample that was sequenced in a study of blood T cells in healthy people across ages. A J-beta primer mix and a sample-barcoded 5' primer were used in a second PCR of about 6 to 12 cycles. TCRdb analysed the 5' RACE reads with MiXCR anew, one entry per CDR3 protein. This table has approximately 580,000 distinct CDR3 sequences, about 25% appearing once. The same data also went into a second study, on T cells of mothers and their children.

The sequencing sample was made of blood. These receptors came from a boy between 10 and 17 years old in good health.

This clonotype was seen more than once but under ten times. The rearrangement uses TRBV7-9 and TRBJ2-7, with 7 nucleotides matching TRBD2. CDR1 SEHNR and CDR2 FQNEAQ come from the germline V gene (reference sequence). This CDR3 has 13 amino acids. The V segment lost 5 bases and the J segment 3 bases; nucleotides outside the gene matches: 4. The CDR3 DNA follows: TGTGCCAGCAGCCGTCCGGGGGGCTACGAGCAGTACTTC. It is translated as CASSRPGGYEQYF.

V and J are TRBV9 and TRBJ2-2, with D unresolved. Looked up from germline, CDR1 is SGDLS and CDR2 is YYNGEE. The length of the CDR3 is 17 residues. V was trimmed by 1 base and J by 3 bases, leaving 16 bases between them. CDR3 protein: CASSVSPPPHHTGELFF. The CDR3 DNA sequence: TGTGCCAGCAGCGTATCCCCGCCCCCCCACCACACCGGGGAGCTGTTTTTT.

The table lists this clonotype with a few counts. V is TRBV6-5 and J is TRBJ1-6; no firm D call. The germline gives CDR1 MNHEY, CDR2 SVGAGI. The length of the CDR3 is 9 residues. Trimming took off 4 bases at V and 11 bases at J, with 0 bases between the two ends. The CDR3 sequence is CASSSPLHF. The CDR3 region has the DNA TGTGCCAGCAGTTCACCCCTCCACTTT.

This clonotype appeared a few times. The DNA for the CDR3 is TGTGCCAGCAGCCCGGTACCTTTACAGGGGAATTATGGCTACACCTTC. This encodes CASSPVPLQGNYGYTF. This chain links TRBV13 with TRBJ1-2, with 7 bases aligning to TRBD1. This CDR3 comprises 16 residues. Per germline, CDR1 PRHDT and CDR2 FYEKMQ (reference sequence). V shed 5 bases and J 5 bases; nucleotides not matched to a gene: 14.

In the case of this clonotype: One end of the junction is discordant with germline, which a read error may explain. The chain joins TRBV20-1 to TRBJ2-5; TRBD2 matches at 8 bases. The length of the CDR3 is 14 residues. From germline, CDR1 is DFQATT and CDR2 SNEGSKA (reference sequence). The CDR3 sequence: CSAIKRENQETQYF. CDR3 coding DNA: TGCAGTGCTATAAAGCGGGAGAACCAGGAGACCCAGTACTTC.

This CDR3 is CSVGQGSDEQYF. The CDR3 DNA sequence: TGCAGCGTTGGCCAGGGGAGCGACGAGCAGTACTTC. The chain carries TRBV29-1 and TRBJ2-7, with TRBD1 as a possible D gene (6 bases). The length of the CDR3 is 12 residues. Germline CDR1 and CDR2: SQVTM and ANQGSEA. V shed 4 bases and J shed 5 bases, with 12 bases lying between them.

This chain links TRBV6-2 or TRBV6-3 with TRBJ2-3; D is possibly TRBD1 or TRBD2 (5 bases each). Trimming pared 0 bases from V and 2 bases from J, leaving 36 bases between. Germline-derived CDR1 and CDR2 are MNHEY and SVGEGT. The CDR3 extends over 24 amino acids. The CDR3 reads CASSYSNYTAPGIVADTNTDTQYF. Written as DNA, the CDR3 is TGTGCCAGCAGTTACTCGAACTATACCGCCCCCGGGATCGTGGCGGACACAAACACAGATACGCAGTATTTT.

The rearrangement uses TRBV7-9 and TRBJ2-1; D not certain. This CDR3 has 10 amino acids. Trimming pared 9 bases from V and 2 bases from J, leaving 2 bases between. Germline V gene lookup returns CDR1 SEHNR and CDR2 FQNEAQ (reference sequence). The CDR3 spells CARTYNEQFF. CDR3 nucleotides: TGTGCCAGAACCTACAATGAGCAGTTCTTC.

There are many counts of this clonotype. The chain employs TRBV9 and TRBJ2-1; 9 positions match TRBD2. The germline CDR1 and CDR2 sequences are SGDLS and YYNGEE. There are 16 residues in the CDR3. V shed 2 bases and J 6 bases; nucleotides not matched to a gene: 9. The CDR3 nucleotides are TGTGCCAGCAGCGTCTTCGAGCGGGGGGCCAGCAATGAGCAGTTCTTC. Translation gives CASSVFERGASNEQFF.

The chain is built from TRBV19 and TRBJ2-2; D is unclear. The CDR3 spans 14 residues. Trimming pared 2 bases from V and 5 bases from J, leaving 9 bases between. Looked up from germline, CDR1 is LNHDA and CDR2 is SQIVND (reference sequence). CDR3 DNA sequence: TGTGCCAGTAGTATACCTACTTTGACCGGGGAGCTGTTTTTT. This gives the protein CASSIPTLTGELFF.

This clonotype was counted a few times. The J gene is TRBJ2-5, the V gene TRBV7-8, with 7 positions matching TRBD1. This CDR3 is 12 amino acids long. Germline V CDR1 and CDR2: SGHVS, FQNEAQ. Trimming at V came to 1 base and at J to 11 bases, leaving 4 bases not matched to a gene. CDR3 DNA: TGTGCCAGCAGCTTAGGGCTGACAGGGCAGTACTTC. This gives the protein CASSLGLTGQYF.

This clonotype has only a few counts. The chain has TRBV7-9 and TRBJ2-1; D possibly matches TRBD1 or TRBD2 (5 bases each). The CDR3 runs to 17 residues. Germline V CDR1 and CDR2: SEHNR, FQNEAQ (reference sequence). V was trimmed by 1 base and J by 0 bases, leaving 13 bases between them. The CDR3 protein is CASSLGGARSSYNEQFF. The CDR3 DNA reads TGTGCCAGCAGCTTAGGAGGGGCCCGGAGCTCCTACAATGAGCAGTTCTTC.

This sequence joins TRBV13 and TRBJ2-5; D is uncertain. Germline CDR1 PRHDT, CDR2 FYEKMQ (reference sequence). V lost 4 bases and J 2 bases, leaving 11 bases between the germline ends. The CDR3 extends over 14 amino acids. The CDR3 DNA reads TGTGCCAGCAGCTCAAATCTAGGACAAGAGACCCAGTACTTC. This sequence encodes CASSSNLGQETQYF.

V is TRBV6-2 or TRBV6-3 and J is TRBJ2-1, with 10 bases lining up with TRBD1. This CDR3 contains 14 residues. CDR1 is MNHEY, CDR2 SVGEGT, per germline. Trimming took 6 bases from V and 4 from J; bases not matched to a gene: 3. The DNA of the CDR3 is TGTGCCAGCAGGCGGGACAGGGGATACAATGAGCAGTTCTTC. It is translated as CASRRDRGYNEQFF.

The chain combines TRBV4-1 with TRBJ2-7, with 9 bases identical to TRBD1. The CDR3 is 15 amino acids. The germline CDR1 and CDR2 sequences are MGHRA and YSYEKL. Trimming took 3 bases from V and 5 from J; bases not matched to a gene: 8. The CDR3 loop reads CASSQRGQGRDEQYF. The CDR3 coding sequence is TGCGCCAGCAGCCAGAGAGGACAGGGGAGGGACGAGCAGTACTTC.

This clonotype has just a few counts. The chain has TRBV9 and TRBJ2-1, with D uncertain. The germline V and J ends were trimmed by 3 bases and 9 bases, with 13 bases remaining between them. The CDR3 runs to 13 residues. Germline CDR1 SGDLS, CDR2 YYNGEE. The CDR3 region is CASSGFPWGEQFF. The CDR3 coding sequence is TGTGCCAGCAGCGGTTTTCCGTGGGGTGAGCAGTTCTTC.

This clonotype was picked up many times. The chain employs TRBV7-9 and TRBJ1-6, with 10 bases identical to TRBD1. This CDR3 has 14 residues. With 8 bases clipped from V and 14 bases from J, the junction kept 12 bases outside the gene matches. CDR1 is SEHNR, CDR2 FQNEAQ, per germline (reference sequence). The DNA of the CDR3 is TGTGCCAGCGACACGGGACAGGGGATCGAGACCCTCCACTTT. Its translation: CASDTGQGIETLHF.

The table lists this clonotype with a few counts. Here the CDR3 DNA reads TGCGCCAGCAGCCCTGACCCATGGGGGAACACTGAAGCTTTCTTT. Its protein is CASSPDPWGNTEAFF. The gene calls are TRBV4-3 and TRBJ1-1; D unresolved. From germline, CDR1 is LGHNA and CDR2 YSLEER. The CDR3 is 15 amino acids. The V gene lost 4 bases and the J gene lost 1 base, with 13 bases spanning the gap.

This clonotype was recorded a few times. The rearrangement uses TRBV4-1 and TRBJ2-7; 9 bases are shared with TRBD2. Trimming at V came to 3 bases and at J to 6 bases, leaving 9 bases not matched to a gene. This CDR3 is 15 amino acids long. The germline gives CDR1 MGHRA, CDR2 YSYEKL. DNA for the CDR3: TGCGCCAGCAGCCAGGCAATAGCGGGAGTGATCGAGCAGTACTTC. This encodes CASSQAIAGVIEQYF.

Only a few counts were recorded for this clonotype. Sequence at one end of the junction differs from germline and may be a read error. This chain joins TRBV7-2 and TRBJ2-5; D perhaps matches TRBD1 (6 bases). CDR1 and CDR2 (germline): SGHTA, FQGNSA. The CDR3 contains 14 residues. CDR3 nucleotides: TGTGCCAGCAGCTTAGAGCAGGGGTTAGAGACCCGGTACTTC. Translating gives CASSLEQGLETRYF.

This clonotype was observed a few times. The chain is built from TRBV20-1 and TRBJ1-2, with D perhaps TRBD1 (5 bases). Germline CDR1 and CDR2: DFQATT and SNEGSKA (reference sequence). Trimming took 6 bases from V and 6 from J, leaving 17 bases between them. The CDR3 length is 13 residues. The DNA for the CDR3 is TGCAGTGCCACCCGGGACTCCGATCATGGCTACACCTTC. It yields the protein CSATRDSDHGYTF.

This clonotype has just a few counts. The chain joins TRBV27 to TRBJ2-2, with 8 bases identical to TRBD1. V lost 2 bases to trimming and J lost 0 bases; unmatched junction nucleotides: 11. Germline V gives CDR1 MNHEY, CDR2 SMNVEV (reference sequence). This CDR3 spans 19 amino acids. The CDR3 reads CASSLERYRTGSNTGELFF. The CDR3 coding sequence is TGTGCCAGCAGTTTAGAAAGATATAGGACAGGGTCGAACACCGGGGAGCTGTTTTTT.

This clonotype occurred a few times. V gene TRBV20-1 combines with J gene TRBJ1-4; no clear D. Trimming removed 6 bases from V and 4 bases from J, with 12 bases in between. Germline V gene data show CDR1 as DFQATT and CDR2 as SNEGSKA (reference sequence). The CDR3 has 13 amino acids. Here the CDR3 DNA reads TGCAGTGCGGGTGGTCAGCTTAATGAAAAACTGTTTTTT. This translates into CSAGGQLNEKLFF.

On this clonotype: A read error may account for a junction end that differs from germline. The chain combines TRBV6-2 or TRBV6-3 with TRBJ2-1, with D hard to call. CDR3 size: 17 residues. Germline V gene lookup returns CDR1 MNHEY and CDR2 SVGEGT. CDR3 in amino acids: CASSDSIWGGADNEQFF. CDR3 nucleotide sequence: TGTGCCAGCAGTGACTCCATATGGGGTGGCGCCGACAATGAGCAGTTCTTC.

This clonotype was found a few times. The rearrangement uses TRBV20-1 and TRBJ2-5, with 11 bases lining up with TRBD2. Germline V CDR1 and CDR2: DFQATT, SNEGSKA (reference sequence). V was pared by 4 bases and J by 1 base, with 8 bases of the junction left unmatched. This CDR3 is built from 16 residues. In nucleotides, the CDR3 is TGCAGTGCTATTGGAACTAGCGGGAGTGTCCAAGAGACCCAGTACTTC. Translated, it gives CSAIGTSGSVQETQYF.

This clonotype was observed a few times. The rearrangement links TRBV24-1 to TRBJ2-2; D uncertain. CDR3 length equals 12 residues. The germline V gene has CDR1 KGHDR and CDR2 SFDVKD. V was trimmed by 4 bases and J by 6 bases, leaving 5 bases between them. The chain's CDR3 is CATSELPGELFF. CDR3 nucleotides: TGTGCCACCAGTGAACTCCCCGGGGAGCTGTTTTTT.

The chain couples TRBV5-1 to TRBJ2-1; 13 positions match TRBD2. This CDR3 is built from 15 residues. In germline, CDR1 is SGHRS, CDR2 YFSETQ. J gave up 8 bases and V 3 bases, and 5 bases lay outside the gene matches. As DNA, the CDR3 is TGCGCCAGCAGCTATAGGACTAGCGGGGGTCATGAGCAGTTCTTC. Translating it yields CASSYRTSGGHEQFF.